This T cell receptor beta chain was documented in a study of regulatory T cells in long-lasting Graves disease (dated by TCRdb to about 2021). About the full investigation: Persistent Graves' disease was defined as persistently positive TSH receptor autoantibodies together with antithyroid drug treatment for over 5 years. Antithyroid drugs had been taken for 8.5 to 12 years on average by persistent Graves' disease patients in the clinical cohort. Patients with persistent Graves' disease were compared with patients with newly diagnosed Graves' disease using TCR sequencing and RNA sequencing of peripheral blood. The study was registered as a clinical trial and conducted in China. A total of roughly 35 samples underwent TCR sequencing: about 13 from persistent and about 20 from newly diagnosed Graves' disease patients. Broad study findings and their caveats: Compared with newly diagnosed patients, patients with persistent Graves' disease had lower TCR Shannon entropy and fewer highly expanded clones, which suggests clonal expansion. Only the TCR beta chain was sequenced and analyzed. Persistent patients shared more public clonotypes among themselves (more than 2,500) than newly diagnosed patients did (over 950). The small sample size was acknowledged by the authors as a limitation that may reduce accuracy. Preferential use of TRBV28, TRBJ1-2 and TRBJ2-5 was observed in persistent disease, whereas TRBV20-1 and TRBJ2-1 were favored in newly diagnosed disease. The study examined only peripheral blood because the primary lesion, thyroid tissue, could not be accessed.

Libraries were made using multiplex PCR. The run used an Illumina HiSeq 4000. TCR beta libraries were built with iRepertoire HTBI primers and Arm-PCR amplification of CDR3 regions. Gel purification was performed on PCR products prior to sequencing. The original methods were these. Gene usage analysis of CDR3 amino acid clonotypes relied on the roughly 64 TRBV and about 15 TRBJ segments identified across samples. COPE and FqMerger were used to merge the filtered high-quality paired reads into contigs. BLAST was used to align contigs to IMGT TRBV, TRBD and TRBJ reference genes, and CDR3 was defined according to IMGT. Highly expanded clones were defined as clonotypes with a frequency above 0.1%. Shannon entropy was used to measure repertoire diversity, and the Gini coefficient was used to measure V-J evenness. A clonotype was considered public if more than one individual shared it. Starting from the raw public reads, TCRdb applied fastp trimming at Q25, assembled clones with MiXCR and retained in-frame beta chains. For every CDR3 protein sequence, its rows merge into one entry that carries the most common genes and DNA. Clone size and V and J calls follow TCRdb, not the original study. This sample comprises fewer than 550,000 distinct CDR3 sequences, about 22% of them detected only once. Jointly, the top ten make up 7% to 9% of the sample.

This specimen's time point label, interpreted: persistent/refractory GD, antithyroid drugs over 5 years with positive TRAb. RNA was extracted from PBMCs in TRIzol for both TCR sequencing and RNA sequencing. The diagnosis of Graves' disease was made according to American Thyroid Association guidelines. Recruitment of patients was carried out at an endocrinology department in Xi'an, China. Each patient gave around 9 milliliters of peripheral blood, collected in an EDTA anticoagulant tube. PBMCs were isolated by Ficoll Paque Plus density gradient separation without further T cell sorting. An Agilent 2100 Bioanalyzer and agarose gel were used to assess RNA quality, and a NanoDrop 2000 was used to measure RNA concentration. This clonotype showed up many times. Its antigen is not yet known. No much larger clonotype is one base removed from it; base qualities were not supplied. Spanning cysteine to phenylalanine, the CDR3 consists of 14 amino acids. Only the CDR3 part of the read is kept: 42 bases, read in frame from the first base. The germline V gene yields SNHLY for CDR1 and FYNNEI for CDR2. Deletion took 4 bases off V and 2 bases off J, with a span of 8 bases between the germline ends.

The sequence derives from a female donor with Graves disease. The chain is made from TRBV2 and TRBJ2-2, and TRBD2 may be the D gene, going by 5 matching bases. The source was peripheral blood mononuclear cells (PBMCs), collected when the disease was refractory, from a patient treated with antithyroid drugs. The CDR3 in this case is CASSGEGNTGELFF. The nucleotides read TGTGCCAGCAGTGGAGAGGGAAACACCGGGGAGCTGTTTTTT.